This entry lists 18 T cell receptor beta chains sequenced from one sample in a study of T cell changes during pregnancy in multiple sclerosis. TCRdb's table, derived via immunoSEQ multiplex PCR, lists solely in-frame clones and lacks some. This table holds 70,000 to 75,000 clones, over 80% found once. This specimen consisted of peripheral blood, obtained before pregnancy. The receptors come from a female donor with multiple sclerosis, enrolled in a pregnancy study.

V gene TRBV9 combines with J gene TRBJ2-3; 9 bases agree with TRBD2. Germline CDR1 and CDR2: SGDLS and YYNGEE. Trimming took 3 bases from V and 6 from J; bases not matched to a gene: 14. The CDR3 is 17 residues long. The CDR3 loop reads CASSASGTSIGWDTQYF. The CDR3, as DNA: TGTGCCAGCAGCGCTTCCGGGACTAGCATCGGGTGGGATACGCAGTATTTT.

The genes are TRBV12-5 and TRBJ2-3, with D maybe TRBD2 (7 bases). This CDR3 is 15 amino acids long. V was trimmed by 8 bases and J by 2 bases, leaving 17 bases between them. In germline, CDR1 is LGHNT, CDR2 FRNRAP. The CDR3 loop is CASRVGGATTDTQYF. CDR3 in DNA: TGTGCTAGTCGTGTTGGGGGGGCGACCACAGATACGCAGTATTTT.

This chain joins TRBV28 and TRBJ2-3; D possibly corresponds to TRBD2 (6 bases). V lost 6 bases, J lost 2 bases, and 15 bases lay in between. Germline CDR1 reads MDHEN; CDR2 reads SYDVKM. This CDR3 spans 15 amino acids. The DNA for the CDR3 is TGTGCCAGCAGAGATACTAGCAGATTCACAGATACGCAGTATTTT. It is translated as CASRDTSRFTDTQYF. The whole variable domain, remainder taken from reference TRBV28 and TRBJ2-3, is DVKVTQSSRYLVKRTGEKVFLECVQDMDHENMFWYRQDPGLGLRLIYFSYDVKMKEKGDIPEGYSVSREKKERFSLILESASTNQTSMYLCASRDTSRFTDTQYFGPGTRLTVL.

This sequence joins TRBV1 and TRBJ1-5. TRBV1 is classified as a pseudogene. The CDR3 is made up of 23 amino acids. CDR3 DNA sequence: TGCACCAGCAGCCAAGAAGGGGGGGAGGGGGTCGGGAACTACATCATCGGGAATCAGCCCCAGCATTTT. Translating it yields CTSSQEGGEGVGNYIIGNQPQHF.

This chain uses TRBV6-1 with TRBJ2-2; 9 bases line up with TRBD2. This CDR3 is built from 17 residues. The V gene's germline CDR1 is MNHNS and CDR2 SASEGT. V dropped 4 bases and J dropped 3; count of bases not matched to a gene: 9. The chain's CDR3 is CASSGTRLAEDTGELFF. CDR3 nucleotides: TGTGCCAGCAGTGGGACGCGACTAGCGGAAGACACCGGGGAGCTGTTTTTT.

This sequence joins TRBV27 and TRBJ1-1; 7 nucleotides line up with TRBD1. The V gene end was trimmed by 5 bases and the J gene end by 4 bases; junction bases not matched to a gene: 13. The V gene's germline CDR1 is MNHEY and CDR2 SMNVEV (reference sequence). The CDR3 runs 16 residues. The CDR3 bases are TGTGCCAGCAGTCCCCTCGCCGGGACAGAATTCACTGAAGCTTTCTTT. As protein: CASSPLAGTEFTEAFF.

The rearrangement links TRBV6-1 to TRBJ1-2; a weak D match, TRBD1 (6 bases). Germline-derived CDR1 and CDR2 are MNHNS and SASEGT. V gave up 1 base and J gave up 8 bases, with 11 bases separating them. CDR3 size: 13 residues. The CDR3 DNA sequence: TGTGCCAGCAGTGAAGGACAGGTGGGGGGCTACACCTTC. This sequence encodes CASSEGQVGGYTF.

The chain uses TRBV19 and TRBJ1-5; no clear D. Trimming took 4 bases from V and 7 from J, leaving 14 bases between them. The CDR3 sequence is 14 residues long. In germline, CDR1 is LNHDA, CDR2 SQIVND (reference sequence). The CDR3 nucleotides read TGTGCCAGTAGTAGGTCTACCCCCAAGCAGCCCCAGCATTTT. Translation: CASSRSTPKQPQHF.

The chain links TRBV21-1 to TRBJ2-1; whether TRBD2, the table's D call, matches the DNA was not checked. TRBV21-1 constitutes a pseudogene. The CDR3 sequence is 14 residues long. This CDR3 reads CASSKARKNNEQFF. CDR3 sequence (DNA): TGTGCCAGCAGCAAAGCGCGGAAAAACAATGAGCAGTTCTTC.

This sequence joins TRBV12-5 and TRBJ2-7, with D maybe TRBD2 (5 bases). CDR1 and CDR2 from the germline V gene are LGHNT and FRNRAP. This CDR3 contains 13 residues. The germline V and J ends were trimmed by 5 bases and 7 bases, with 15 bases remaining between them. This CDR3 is CASGPLAGPEQYF. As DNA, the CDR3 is TGTGCTAGTGGTCCGCTGGCGGGTCCTGAGCAGTACTTC. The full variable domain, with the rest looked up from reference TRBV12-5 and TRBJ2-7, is DARVTQTPRHKVTEMGQEVTMRCQPILGHNTVFWYRQTMMQGLELLAYFRNRAPLDDSGMPKDRFSAEMPDATLATLKIQPSEPRDSAVYFCASGPLAGPEQYFGPGTRLTVT.

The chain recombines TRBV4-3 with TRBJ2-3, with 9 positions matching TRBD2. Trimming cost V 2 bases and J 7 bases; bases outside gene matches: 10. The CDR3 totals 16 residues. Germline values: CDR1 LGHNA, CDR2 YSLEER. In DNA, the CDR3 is TGCGCCAGCAGCCAAATGTTTAGCGGGAGTGGGTATACGCAGTATTTT. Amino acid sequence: CASSQMFSGSGYTQYF.

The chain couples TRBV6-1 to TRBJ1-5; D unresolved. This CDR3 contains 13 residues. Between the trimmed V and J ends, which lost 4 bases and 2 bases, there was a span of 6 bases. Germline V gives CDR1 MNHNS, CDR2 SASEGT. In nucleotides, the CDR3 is TGTGCCAGCAGTGGGGAGCGCAATCAGCCCCAGCATTTT. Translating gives CASSGERNQPQHF.

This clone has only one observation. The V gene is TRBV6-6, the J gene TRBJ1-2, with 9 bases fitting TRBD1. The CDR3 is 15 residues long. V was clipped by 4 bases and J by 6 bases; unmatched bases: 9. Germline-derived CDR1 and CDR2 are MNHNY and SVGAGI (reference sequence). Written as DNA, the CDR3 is TGTGCCAGCAGTTTGACCGGGACAGGGCTTAATGGCTACACCTTC. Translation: CASSLTGTGLNGYTF.

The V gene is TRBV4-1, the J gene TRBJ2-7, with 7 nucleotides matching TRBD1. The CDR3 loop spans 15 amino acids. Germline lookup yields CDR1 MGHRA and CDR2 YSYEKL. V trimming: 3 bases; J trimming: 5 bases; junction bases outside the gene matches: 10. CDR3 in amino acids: CASSQTLDRANEQYF. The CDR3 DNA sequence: TGCGCCAGCAGCCAGACCCTTGACAGGGCAAACGAGCAGTACTTC.

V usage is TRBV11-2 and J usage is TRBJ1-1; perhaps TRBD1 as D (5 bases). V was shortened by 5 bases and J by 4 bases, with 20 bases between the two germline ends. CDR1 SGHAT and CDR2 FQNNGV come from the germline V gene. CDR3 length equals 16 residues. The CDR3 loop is CASSETAGNLGTEAFF. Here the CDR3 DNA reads TGTGCCAGCAGCGAGACTGCAGGGAATTTGGGCACTGAAGCTTTCTTT.

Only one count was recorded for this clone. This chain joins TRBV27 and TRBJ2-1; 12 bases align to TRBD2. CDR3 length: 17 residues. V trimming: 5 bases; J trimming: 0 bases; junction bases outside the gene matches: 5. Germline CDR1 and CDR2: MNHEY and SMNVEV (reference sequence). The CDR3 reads CASSLGTSGPSYNEQFF. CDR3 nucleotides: TGTGCCAGCAGTCTAGGGACTAGCGGGCCCTCCTACAATGAGCAGTTCTTC.

The CDR3 DNA follows: TGCGCCAGCAGCGGGCACCGGGAGCTGTTTTTT. This translates into CASSGHRELFF. This rearrangement joins TRBV5-1 to TRBJ2-2; D remains unclear. This CDR3 contains 11 residues. Germline V gene lookup returns CDR1 SGHRS and CDR2 YFSETQ. The V end lost 4 bases, the J end lost 9 bases, and 7 bases lay between the germline ends.

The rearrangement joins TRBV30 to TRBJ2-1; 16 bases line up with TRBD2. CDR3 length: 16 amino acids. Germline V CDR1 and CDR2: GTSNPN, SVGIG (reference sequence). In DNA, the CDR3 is TGTGCGTGGGGGACTAGCGGGAGGGCTTCCTACAATGAGCAGTTCTTC. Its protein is CAWGTSGRASYNEQFF.